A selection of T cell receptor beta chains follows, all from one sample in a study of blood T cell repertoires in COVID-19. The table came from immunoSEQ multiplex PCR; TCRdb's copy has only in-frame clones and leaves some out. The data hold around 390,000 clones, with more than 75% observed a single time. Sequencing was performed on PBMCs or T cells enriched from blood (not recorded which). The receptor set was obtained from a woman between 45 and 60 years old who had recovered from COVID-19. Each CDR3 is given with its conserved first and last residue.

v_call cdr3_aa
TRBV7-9 CASSLDFGNTYNEQFF
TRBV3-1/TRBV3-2 CASSQTQNTQVNEQFF
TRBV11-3 CASSSPRNYGYTF
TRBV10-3 CAISESGANQPQHF
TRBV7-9 CASSLVYAENTEAFF
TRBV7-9 CASSARAPGRGNTIYF
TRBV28 CASSPLRTGGTEAFF
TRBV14 CASSQRPHSPYEQYF
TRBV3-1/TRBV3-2 CASSSGTLEVRQFF
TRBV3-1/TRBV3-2 CASSHPGLAGGPANEQFF
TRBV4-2 CASSQDYNQPQHF